The 15 T cell receptor beta chains below were found in one sample sequenced in a study of CD8+CD57+ T cells in acquired aplastic anemia. It was genomic DNA that served as the template for profiling TCR beta VDJ and CDR3. From the reads, TCRdb called clonotypes with MiXCR, one entry per CDR3 protein. This table holds about 190,000 distinct CDR3 sequences, around 59% found once. Sequenced: sorted CD4+, CD8+, or CD8+CD57+ T cells (not recorded which) from PBMCs. All receptors come from a human donor in good health, serving as a control.

The chain links TRBV7-9 to TRBJ2-1; TRBD2 is a possible D gene (5 bases). The CDR3 runs to 13 residues. Germline V gene lookup returns CDR1 SEHNR and CDR2 FQNEAQ (reference sequence). V was pared by 8 bases and J by 0 bases, with 8 bases between. For the CDR3, the DNA is TGTGCCAGCCCCCGGGACTCCTACAATGAGCAGTTCTTC. Translated, it gives CASPRDSYNEQFF. Drawing the rest from reference TRBV7-9 and TRBJ2-1, the complete variable domain is DTGVSQNPRHKITKRGQNVTFRCDPISEHNRLYWYRQTLGQGPEFLTYFQNEAQLEKSRLLSDRFSAERPKGSFSTLEIQRTEQGDSAMYLCASPRDSYNEQFFGPGTRLTVL.

J is TRBJ1-6 and V is TRBV19, with D possibly matching TRBD1 (5 bases). The CDR3 totals 13 residues. Germline-derived CDR1 and CDR2 are LNHDA and SQIVND (reference sequence). V lost 8 bases and J lost 6, with 11 bases in between. The CDR3 reads CASSGRPNSPLHF. DNA of the CDR3: TGTGCCAGTTCGGGACGCCCTAATTCACCCCTCCACTTT.

This clonotype was seen only once. This chain links TRBV10-3 with TRBJ2-1; D may be TRBD1 or TRBD2 (6 bases each). Germline CDR1 reads ENHRY; CDR2 reads SYGVKD. The V and J ends lost 3 bases and 3 bases respectively, with 18 bases between them. CDR3 length equals 17 residues. The CDR3 coding sequence is TGTGCCATCAGTGATTCGGGGACGGGGGACATCTACAATGAGCAGTTCTTC. Its protein product is CAISDSGTGDIYNEQFF.

This chain joins TRBV7-3 and TRBJ2-3; no firm D call. Trimming cost V 0 bases and J 2 bases, with 12 bases left between them. Per the germline V gene, CDR1 is SGHTA and CDR2 is FQGTGA. This CDR3 region has 16 residues. The CDR3 coding sequence is TGTGCCAGCAGCTTAACGTCAACGGGCCCCACAGATACGCAGTATTTT. Translating gives CASSLTSTGPTDTQYF. The variable domain in full, with the rest retrieved from reference TRBV7-3 and TRBJ2-3, is GAGVSQTPSNKVTEKGKYVELRCDPISGHTALYWYRQSLGQGPEFLIYFQGTGAADDSGLPNDRFFAVRPEGSVSTLKIQRTERGDSAVYLCASSLTSTGPTDTQYFGPGTRLTVL.

CDR3 nucleotide sequence: TGTGCCAGTAGTATAGCCTTCGGCAGACTTGAAGCTTTCTTT. Its translation: CASSIAFGRLEAFF. This chain links TRBV19 with TRBJ1-1; the D is unclear. Germline V gene sequence: CDR1 LNHDA, CDR2 SQIVND (reference sequence). V lost 1 base, J lost 7 bases, and 13 bases lay in between. CDR3 length: 14 amino acids.

The chain couples TRBV24-1 to TRBJ2-2; 7 bases fit TRBD1. V lost 0 bases to trimming and J lost 3 bases; unmatched junction nucleotides: 0. The CDR3 length is 15 residues. Looked up from germline, CDR1 is KGHDR and CDR2 is SFDVKD. CDR3 DNA sequence: TGTGCCACCAGTGATTTGGACAGGGACACCGGGGAGCTGTTTTTT. It translates to CATSDLDRDTGELFF.

This clonotype was observed at least ten times. CDR3 amino acids: CASSRQGARVTDTQYF. The CDR3 coding sequence is TGTGCCAGCAGTCGACAGGGGGCGCGGGTCACAGATACGCAGTATTTT. J is TRBJ2-3 and V is TRBV6-5; 10 bases match TRBD1. Trimming removed 5 bases from V and 2 bases from J; junction bases left unmatched: 7. The CDR3 is made up of 16 amino acids. The germline CDR1 and CDR2 sequences are MNHEY and SVGAGI.

This clonotype was counted only a few times. This chain joins TRBV7-2 and TRBJ2-7; 9 nucleotides line up with TRBD2. The CDR3 sequence is 17 residues long. Germline loops: CDR1 SGHTA, CDR2 FQGNSA. V shed 6 bases, J shed 0 bases, and the junction held 12 bases outside the gene matches. This CDR3 reads CASSFPSSGTLSYEQYF. Here the CDR3 DNA reads TGTGCCAGCAGTTTCCCATCTAGCGGGACCCTCTCCTACGAGCAGTACTTC.

The chain recombines TRBV7-2 with TRBJ1-2, with 8 positions matching TRBD1. The CDR3 is 12 residues long. J lost 4 bases, V lost 6 bases, and 1 base had no gene match. Germline-derived CDR1 and CDR2 are SGHTA and FQGNSA. Here the CDR3 DNA reads TGTGCCAGCAGACAGGGGGTCTATGGCTACACCTTC. This sequence encodes CASRQGVYGYTF. Full variable domain (remainder filled in from reference TRBV7-2 and TRBJ1-2): GAGVSQSPSNKVTEKGKDVELRCDPISGHTALYWYRQSLGQGLEFLIYFQGNSAPDKSGLPSDRFSAERTGGSVSTLTIQRTQQEDSAVYLCASRQGVYGYTFGSGTRLTVV.

This clonotype was recorded many times. This chain links TRBV7-2 with TRBJ2-7; no clear D. Germline V gene sequence: CDR1 SGHTA, CDR2 FQGNSA. This CDR3 has 13 amino acids. V lost 0 bases to trimming and J lost 4 bases, with 7 bases between them. The CDR3 region has the DNA TGTGCCAGCAGCTTAGCGCGATCTTACGAGCAGTACTTC. This gives the protein CASSLARSYEQYF.

This clonotype has at least ten counts. The chain recombines TRBV6-1 with TRBJ1-5; 9 nucleotides match TRBD1. CDR1 is MNHNS and CDR2 is SASEGT in the germline V gene. V shed 5 bases, J shed 4 bases, and the junction held 3 bases outside the gene matches. CDR3 length: 14 residues. The CDR3 spells CASSWTGVNQPQHF. The CDR3 DNA reads as TGTGCCAGCAGTTGGACAGGGGTTAATCAGCCCCAGCATTTT.

In this sample, this clonotype turned up many times. V usage is TRBV5-1 and J usage is TRBJ2-5; 7 bases agree with TRBD2. The germline CDR1 and CDR2 sequences are SGHRS and YFSETQ. The CDR3 runs 14 residues. V was clipped by 1 base and J by 4 bases; unmatched bases: 4. The CDR3 region is CASSLSSGGETQYF. DNA of the CDR3: TGCGCCAGCAGCTTGTCGTCGGGGGGAGAGACCCAGTACTTC.

The V call is TRBV15, the J call TRBJ1-1; 7 nucleotides line up with TRBD1. Germline V CDR1 and CDR2: LNHNV, YYDKDF (reference sequence). V was pared by 3 bases and J by 0 bases, with 4 bases of the junction left unmatched. The CDR3 contains 15 residues. The CDR3 sequence: CATSRVGQMNTEAFF. In nucleotides, the CDR3 is TGTGCCACCAGCAGGGTGGGACAGATGAACACTGAAGCTTTCTTT.

This clonotype was seen repeatedly, ten times or more. The V call is TRBV28, the J call TRBJ2-7, with 8 bases fitting TRBD1. The CDR3 contains 15 residues. The trim removed 4 bases at V and 0 bases at J, leaving 5 bases unmatched. Germline-derived CDR1 and CDR2 are MDHEN and SYDVKM. CDR3 amino acids: CASSSPGQVSYEQYF. The CDR3 region has the DNA TGTGCCAGCAGTTCCCCGGGACAGGTCTCCTACGAGCAGTACTTC.

This clonotype was seen repeatedly, ten times or more. The rearrangement links TRBV6-1 to TRBJ1-4; the D gene is possibly TRBD1 (5 bases). The CDR3 spans 14 residues. Germline CDR1 is MNHNS and CDR2 is SASEGT. Trimming removed 6 bases from V and 4 bases from J, with 12 bases in between. The CDR3 DNA is TGTGCCAGCAGGACTAGACAGCTTAATGAAAAACTGTTTTTT. Amino acid sequence: CASRTRQLNEKLFF.